These 11 T cell receptor beta chains were all obtained from the same sample, sequenced in a study of post-analysis software for immune sequencing data. Study outcomes and limitations: Compared with controls, patients had more of about 5 TRBV segments, including TRBV5-6, TRBV5-1 and TRBV20-1.

These receptors are not linked to any known antigen. cDNA libraries of TCR beta carried unique molecular identifiers. TCRdb called the PCR reads again in MiXCR, with one record for every CDR3 protein. Found here are hundreds of thousands of distinct CDR3 sequences, around 40% of them singletons; the top ten hold 9.5% to 13%. The sequenced material came from blood. Receptor source: a girl between 10 and 17 years old with multiple sclerosis.

This rearrangement joins TRBV7-9 to TRBJ1-1, with D maybe TRBD1 (6 bases). Germline V gene data show CDR1 as SEHNR and CDR2 as FQNEAQ (reference sequence). V lost 4 bases and J lost 4, with 16 bases in between. The CDR3 loop spans 15 amino acids. This CDR3 reads CASSSHRGGGTEAFF. CDR3 DNA sequence: TGTGCCAGCAGCTCCCATAGAGGGGGTGGCACTGAAGCTTTCTTT.

The genes are TRBV7-9 and TRBJ2-3; no definite D call. The CDR3 sequence is 15 residues long. Trimming cost V 5 bases and J 2 bases, with 14 bases left between them. CDR1 and CDR2 (germline): SEHNR, FQNEAQ (reference sequence). CDR3 sequence reads: CASSRTTLDTDTQYF. The CDR3 region has the DNA TGTGCCAGCAGCCGGACGACGCTCGACACAGATACGCAGTATTTT.

This rearrangement joins TRBV6-2 or TRBV6-3 to TRBJ2-1; possible D gene TRBD2, 5 bases. Between the trimmed V and J ends, which lost 7 bases and 0 bases, there was a span of 10 bases. The germline V gene encodes CDR1 MNHEY and CDR2 SVGEGT. The CDR3 is made up of 14 amino acids. CDR3 in DNA: TGTGCCAGCAATAGCGATAGCTCCTACAATGAGCAGTTCTTC. Encoded protein: CASNSDSSYNEQFF.

This clonotype was observed many times. The chain is built from TRBV7-9 and TRBJ2-7; D may be TRBD1 (6 bases). Trimming took 5 bases from V and 4 from J, leaving 12 bases between them. The CDR3 runs 13 residues. Germline V gives CDR1 SEHNR, CDR2 FQNEAQ (reference sequence). The CDR3 bases are TGTGCCAGCAGCCCGCGGACAGCATACGAGCAGTACTTC. It is translated as CASSPRTAYEQYF. The full variable domain, completed using reference TRBV7-9 and TRBJ2-7, is DTGVSQNPRHKITKRGQNVTFRCDPISEHNRLYWYRQTLGQGPEFLTYFQNEAQLEKSRLLSDRFSAERPKGSFSTLEIQRTEQGDSAMYLCASSPRTAYEQYFGPGTRLTVT.

The chain joins TRBV12-3 or TRBV12-4 to TRBJ1-2; D call uncertain. This CDR3 spans 11 amino acids. Trimming pared 5 bases from V and 7 bases from J, leaving 8 bases between. The CDR3 region has the DNA TGTGCCAGCAGTCCCCCAAGTGGCTACACCTTC. This sequence encodes CASSPPSGYTF.

The chain carries TRBV6-5 and TRBJ2-7; TRBD1 is a possible D gene (5 bases). The end of the DNA is better explained by TRBJ2-5, so the J call may be wrong. Germline CDR1 is MNHEY and CDR2 is SVGAGI. The CDR3 has 15 residues. CDR3 sequence (DNA): TGTGCCAGCAGCTTATACAGGAGTATCCAAGAGACCCAGTACTTC. It encodes CASSLYRSIQETQYF.

The V and J genes are TRBV7-3 and TRBJ2-4; 7 nucleotides align to TRBD1. With 6 bases clipped from V and 0 bases from J, the junction kept 8 bases outside the gene matches. The CDR3 covers 16 residues. Germline CDR1 reads SGHTA; CDR2 reads FQGTGA. As DNA, the CDR3 is TGTGCCAGCAGTTCGGGGACAGACCTAGCCAAAAACATTCAGTACTTC. Protein product: CASSSGTDLAKNIQYF.

This clonotype was seen a handful of times. The chain links TRBV12-3 or TRBV12-4 to TRBJ2-7; TRBD1 matches 7 bases. The J call could be wrong; TRBJ2-5 is a better fit for the DNA end. The CDR3 loop spans 12 amino acids. CDR3 DNA sequence: TGTGCCAGCTCCAAGGGGGCGGGGACCCAGTACTTC. Translated: CASSKGAGTQYF.

This rearrangement joins TRBV7-2 to TRBJ2-7, with D unresolved. Deletions cut 5 bases from V and 5 bases from J, with 22 bases between. Looked up from germline, CDR1 is SGHTA and CDR2 is FQGNSA. The CDR3 consists of 16 residues. The CDR3 region is CASSPLPGQINDEQYF. CDR3 sequence (DNA): TGTGCCAGCAGCCCTTTACCGGGCCAGATAAACGACGAGCAGTACTTC.

The table lists this clonotype with a few counts. The chain has TRBV7-6 and TRBJ1-1; 12 positions agree with TRBD1. The CDR3 covers 14 residues. Germline loops: CDR1 SGHVS, CDR2 FNYEAQ. V lost 3 bases to trimming and J lost 8 bases; unmatched junction nucleotides: 4. This CDR3 is CASSLGQGAREAFF. For the CDR3, the DNA is TGTGCCAGCAGCTTGGGACAGGGGGCTAGGGAAGCTTTCTTT.

Only one count was recorded for this clonotype. The chain joins TRBV10-2 to TRBJ1-2; 8 nucleotides line up with TRBD1. Germline V gene data show CDR1 as WSHSY and CDR2 as SAAADI. The CDR3 consists of 16 residues. After removal of 2 bases from V and 2 bases from J, the junction contained 7 bases not matched to a gene. CDR3 coding DNA: TGCGCCAGCAGTGAGGCAGGGGGCATATTAAACTATGGCTACACCTTC. This gives the protein CASSEAGGILNYGYTF.